This T cell receptor beta chain was documented in a study of control samples from healthy donors and cancer patients (dated by TCRdb to about 2020). V is cut by 6 bases and J by 7 bases, and the space between the germline ends is 16 bases. The germline V gene encodes CDR1 SNHLY and CDR2 FYNNEI. From cysteine to phenylalanine, the CDR3 is 15 amino acids long. Of the read, only the CDR3 DNA is kept; its 45 bases are in frame from base 1. A note on this clone: Its recognized antigen is unknown. Per-nucleotide qualities are absent, and no much larger clonotype sits a single base away.

The method behind the library was the immunoSEQ multiplex PCR assay. TCRdb limited this immuneACCESS table to in-frame rearrangements with V and J called. A share of clones is missing; checked studies link under half to unresolved V genes, and the rest is unexplained. Here the sample has about 160,000 clones; 85% to 90% occur a single time. Of the sample, about 11% is held by the ten largest clones. The sequenced sample consisted of blood. The chain employs TRBV2 and TRBJ1-6; the D gene is possibly TRBD1, with 6 bases matching. This receptor was taken from a young man in good health. The DNA reads TGTGCCAGCAGAGTACACCGGGACAAAAATTCACCCCTCCACTTT. Translated, this is CASRVHRDKNSPLHF.